This T cell receptor beta chain was observed in a study of blood T cell repertoires in COVID-19. Generated by immunoSEQ multiplex PCR, the TCRdb table keeps only in-frame clones and is missing some. The data show tens of thousands of clones, over 85% seen once. The CDR3 runs 14 residues. Trimming removed 3 bases at V and 4 bases at J, with 13 bases between. Germline CDR1 is SGDLS and CDR2 is YYNGEE. Input material: peripheral blood. The chain joins TRBV9 to TRBJ1-2, with D possibly TRBD1 on 6 matching bases. The receptor's source is a human donor in a cohort sampled during active COVID-19. The CDR3 nucleotides read TGTGCCAGCAGCGCCCTAACAGGGAGCTATGGCTACACCTTC. Protein product: CASSALTGSYGYTF.